The present TCR beta chain was sequenced within a study of monozygotic twins with inflammatory bowel disease. Each UMI, carrying a 6-nucleotide sample barcode, came from template switching. TCRdb reprocessed the 5' RACE reads and reports one entry per CDR3 protein, with no DNA. This sample's clone table lists roughly 330,000 distinct CDR3 sequences. This CDR3 spans 15 amino acids. Germline assignment: CDR1 SGHRS and CDR2 YFSETQ. The sequenced sample consisted of blood. The rearrangement joins TRBV5-1 to TRBJ2-1; TCRdb returns TRBD2, unconfirmable since there is no DNA. This TCR derives from a human donor with ulcerative colitis or Crohn's disease, or a healthy co-twin of an affected twin (not recorded which). The CDR3 is CASRLDGTSVSEQFF.